This T cell receptor beta chain came from a study of blood T cell repertoires in COVID-19 (dated by TCRdb to 2018 to 2021). Notes on the research overall: Samples from collaborators originated in the United States, Italy and Spain and spanned both the acute and convalescent phases of COVID-19. The sample metadata nearly always contained a de-identified subject ID, COVID-19 status, age in years and sex. HLA class I and class II types, where available, came from metadata supplied by the sample provider rather than from assay-based typing. Deeply sampled blood TCRbeta repertoires from subjects exposed to, actively infected with, or recovered from COVID-19 were included in the dataset. Samples were obtained from the ongoing ImmuneRACE study (first 160 participants) and from about 1,300 subjects provided by 6 global collaborators. The repertoires were made available in a free public database intended to serve as a resource for research on the immune response to SARS-CoV-2. The prospective study material was composed of cDNA or gDNA derived from T cells, B-cell-depleted T cells, or PBMCs.

The CDR3 numbers 13 residues from cysteine through phenylalanine. CDR3 DNA only is kept here, 39 bases in frame from base 1. From a lookup of the germline V gene, CDR1 and CDR2 are SNHLY and FYNNEI. The junction shows trimming of 2 bases on V and 2 bases on J, plus 7 bases between the germline ends. The collaborating institutions used their own protocols to collect whole blood in K2EDTA tubes. For TCRbeta analysis, collaborator samples were shipped as frozen whole blood, as isolated PBMCs, or as DNA extracted from either sample type. The investigation overall reported the following: The amount of clinical and demographic metadata varied by source and participant and was provided uncurated.

TCRbeta CDR3 regions were amplified from genomic DNA by means of the immunoSEQ Assay, a bias-controlled multiplex PCR. The authors' pipeline ran thus. The number of nucleated cells in each sample was estimated from the amplification of reference gene primers within the assay. Sequence reads were collapsed and filtered to measure the absolute abundance of every unique TCRbeta CDR3 rearrangement. Productive Simpson clonality was computed per sample as the square root of Simpson's diversity index over productive rearrangements. TCRdb re-hosts the immuneACCESS table, in-frame sequences only. Its copies lack some clones; in the studies checked, an unresolved V gene accounts for under half of them, and the cause for the rest is not known. That table is the source of V, J and clone size, and D and trimming were worked out from the DNA. This sample comprises about 70,000 clones, more than 60% of them detected only once. The ten biggest clones cover more than 9% of the sample.

As for this clone: The antigen this receptor binds is unknown. The sample holds no much larger clone one base away, and base qualities are not on file.

The sequence links TRBV2 to TRBJ2-7, with no D gene named confidently. Sequencing was carried out using peripheral blood. The sequence was obtained from a human donor in a cohort sampled during active COVID-19. This receptor carries the CDR3 CASSENTPYEQYF. The DNA sequence is TGTGCCAGCAGTGAAAACACGCCCTACGAGCAGTACTTC.